This T cell receptor beta chain derives from a study of cytomegalovirus exposure and HLA in healthy donors. Concerning this clone itself: Antigen: not known.

Study-level findings and limits: With DRB1 most and HLA-C fewest, TCR association rates differed between HLA loci in a later analysis.

The primer mix had 60 Vbeta and 13 Jbeta primers. Clones were sequenced by immunoSEQ multiplex PCR, and TCRdb holds only the in-frame ones, with some missing. The table includes approximately 200,000 clones, about four fifths detected once. V lost 3 bases to trimming and J lost 10 bases, with 6 bases between them. The length of the CDR3 is 10 residues. CDR1 and CDR2 (germline): MNHNS, SASEGT. The V gene is TRBV6-1, the J gene TRBJ1-1, with a weak D call TRBD1 (5 bases). The receptor was derived from a man aged 25 to 45 in good health and CMV-seropositive. Sequencing was done on a sample of PBMCs. The CDR3 loop is CASSDRAAFF. The CDR3 DNA reads TGTGCCAGCAGTGACAGGGCAGCTTTCTTT.